These 31 T cell receptor beta chains were all obtained from the same sample, sequenced in a study of shared clonotypes between healthy human individuals. Clones were read by immunoSEQ multiplex PCR, and TCRdb kept only the in-frame ones, dropping some. The profile shows around 1.9 million clones, about 93% of them singletons. Naive CD8 cells were CD45RO-negative, positively selected for CCR7, excluding terminally differentiated effector memory CD45RA+ cells. Sequenced material: naive CD8+ T cells from PBMCs. Receptors originate from a young man in good health. Some clones in this sample may be carry-over from other donors' samples.

This sequence joins TRBV28 and TRBJ1-2; D is unclear. Germline V lookup: CDR1 MDHEN, CDR2 SYDVKM. This CDR3 region has 17 residues. Trimming took 3 bases from V and 3 from J, leaving 20 bases between them. Written as DNA, the CDR3 is TGTGCCAGCAGTTTTGCGGTTTTGGGAAACATAGACTATGGCTACACCTTC. Translation: CASSFAVLGNIDYGYTF.

This chain joins TRBV4-1 and TRBJ2-7, with D tentatively TRBD1 (6 bases). The CDR3 has 16 residues. CDR1 and CDR2 (germline): MGHRA, YSYEKL. Trimming stripped 0 bases from V and 3 bases from J, with 15 bases between. The CDR3 protein is CASSQESTGYGYEQYF. The CDR3 bases are TGCGCCAGCAGCCAAGAGAGTACAGGGTATGGCTACGAGCAGTACTTC.

The rearrangement joins TRBV11-2 to TRBJ2-3, with D perhaps assigned TRBD1 or TRBD2 (5 bases each). Germline V CDR1 and CDR2: SGHAT, FQNNGV. This CDR3 contains 13 residues. Trimming pared 10 bases from V and 2 bases from J, leaving 13 bases between. The CDR3: CATAGTYTDTQYF. For the CDR3, the DNA is TGTGCCACCGCAGGGACCTACACAGATACGCAGTATTTT.

CDR3 coding DNA: TGCGCCAGCAGCCAAGATCGCGGGGGGGGCACAGATACGCAGTATTTT. It specifies CASSQDRGGGTDTQYF. This chain uses TRBV4-3 with TRBJ2-3, with 9 bases identical to TRBD2. Trimming took 0 bases from V and 1 from J; bases not matched to a gene: 2. The CDR3 loop spans 16 amino acids. Germline assignment: CDR1 LGHNA and CDR2 YSLEER.

The J gene is TRBJ1-3, the V gene TRBV4-2; D is perhaps TRBD1 (6 bases). The V gene lost 4 bases and the J gene lost 0 bases, with 10 bases spanning the gap. This CDR3 comprises 15 residues. Germline V gene lookup returns CDR1 LGHNA and CDR2 YNFKEQ. CDR3 DNA: TGTGCCAGCAGCCTGACAGGTGCCTCTGGAAACACCATATATTTT. It yields the protein CASSLTGASGNTIYF.

V gene TRBV30 combines with J gene TRBJ2-3, with 10 positions matching TRBD2. V lost 2 bases and J lost 0; bases outside the gene matches: 5. Looked up from germline, CDR1 is GTSNPN and CDR2 is SVGIG (reference sequence). The CDR3 is 16 amino acids. DNA of the CDR3: TGTGCCTGGAGTCCGGGACTAGCGTTAAGCACAGATACGCAGTATTTT. The encoded protein is CAWSPGLALSTDTQYF.

V usage is TRBV7-2 and J usage is TRBJ1-1; D is unresolved. The length of the CDR3 is 15 residues. Trimming left V 5 bases short and J 3 bases short, with 16 bases between. Germline V gene sequence: CDR1 SGHTA, CDR2 FQGNSA. The CDR3 nucleotides are TGTGCCAGCAGCCCCACGGGAGGGTTCTACACTGAAGCTTTCTTT. This gives the protein CASSPTGGFYTEAFF.

V usage is TRBV7-9 and J usage is TRBJ1-2, with D hard to call. The germline V gene has CDR1 SEHNR and CDR2 FQNEAQ (reference sequence). The ends were cut back, 1 base at V and 3 bases at J, with 9 bases in the middle. The CDR3 contains 14 residues. The CDR3 DNA reads as TGTGCCAGCAGCTTAGAGACCGGGTACTATGGCTACACCTTC. The encoded protein is CASSLETGYYGYTF. The full variable domain, completed using reference TRBV7-9 and TRBJ1-2, is DTGVSQNPRHKITKRGQNVTFRCDPISEHNRLYWYRQTLGQGPEFLTYFQNEAQLEKSRLLSDRFSAERPKGSFSTLEIQRTEQGDSAMYLCASSLETGYYGYTFGSGTRLTVV.

V and J are TRBV27 and TRBJ2-5; a possible D gene is TRBD1 (7 bases). V lost 5 bases to trimming and J lost 4 bases, with 14 bases between them. Germline V gene data show CDR1 as MNHEY and CDR2 as SMNVEV (reference sequence). CDR3 size: 14 residues. The CDR3 reads CASSGWRGLETQYF. The CDR3 region has the DNA TGTGCCAGCAGTGGGTGGAGGGGGCTAGAGACCCAGTACTTC.

The gene calls are TRBV27 and TRBJ1-3; D is unclear. Trimming shortened V by 4 bases and J by 0 bases, and 10 bases separated the two germline ends. The germline CDR1 and CDR2 sequences are MNHEY and SMNVEV (reference sequence). CDR3 size: 15 residues. CDR3 region: CASSSHGVSGNTIYF. CDR3 DNA: TGTGCCAGCAGTTCCCACGGGGTCTCTGGAAACACCATATATTTT.

The rearrangement uses TRBV5-7 and TRBJ2-4, with 7 bases identical to TRBD1. TRBV5-7 counts as an open reading frame of uncertain function. Trimming cost V 1 base and J 0 bases; bases outside gene matches: 7. The CDR3 runs 17 residues. The CDR3 DNA follows: TGTGCCAGCAGCTTGAGGGGGACAGAGCTAGCCAAAAACATTCAGTACTTC. This sequence encodes CASSLRGTELAKNIQYF.

This clone showed up just once. This chain uses TRBV4-3 with TRBJ2-2; TRBD2 might be the D (5 bases). This CDR3 spans 17 amino acids. V was shortened by 0 bases and J by 4 bases, with 15 bases between the two germline ends. Germline CDR1 is LGHNA and CDR2 is YSLEER. The CDR3 coding sequence is TGCGCCAGCAGCCAAGATTGGACGGGGATCTCCACCGGGGAGCTGTTTTTT. This encodes CASSQDWTGISTGELFF.

The gene calls are TRBV4-1 and TRBJ2-3; 10 bases are a match to TRBD2. The CDR3 has 21 residues. CDR1 and CDR2 (germline): MGHRA, YSYEKL. The V segment lost 0 bases and the J segment 7 bases; nucleotides outside the gene matches: 22. The chain's CDR3 is CASSQESWLAGVESSLNTQYF. CDR3 in DNA: TGCGCCAGCAGCCAAGAGTCCTGGCTAGCGGGAGTTGAATCGTCCTTGAATACGCAGTATTTT.

The V and J genes are TRBV6-4 and TRBJ2-7; the D is unclear. Trimming cost V 1 base and J 6 bases, with 13 bases left between them. The germline CDR1 and CDR2 sequences are MRHNA and SNTAGT. The CDR3 has 14 amino acids. The CDR3 region is CASSDLPGSGEQYF. CDR3 DNA sequence: TGTGCCAGCAGTGACTTACCAGGATCGGGCGAGCAGTACTTC.

Here the CDR3 reads CASSYSEGPLGNEQFF. DNA of the CDR3: TGTGCCAGCAGTTACTCCGAGGGGCCCTTAGGGAATGAGCAGTTCTTC. The rearrangement joins TRBV6-5 to TRBJ2-1; D may match TRBD1 or TRBD2 (5 bases each). CDR3 size: 16 residues. Trimming cost V 0 bases and J 7 bases, with 16 bases left between them. The germline CDR1 and CDR2 sequences are MNHEY and SVGAGI.

The genes are TRBV14 and TRBJ2-7; TRBD2 might be the D (6 bases). V lost 6 bases and J lost 4, with 13 bases in between. Germline V gene lookup returns CDR1 SGHDN and CDR2 FVKESK. The CDR3 is 13 residues long. CDR3 DNA: TGTGCCAGCAGGAGCAGCGGGCTATACGAGCAGTACTTC. It yields the protein CASRSSGLYEQYF.

This chain uses TRBV11-2 with TRBJ2-7; the match to TRBD1 covers 8 bases. V lost 5 bases, J lost 2 bases, and 2 bases stayed unmatched. The germline V gene has CDR1 SGHAT and CDR2 FQNNGV. The CDR3 extends over 13 amino acids. The CDR3 sequence: CASSRQGTYEQYF. CDR3 DNA: TGTGCCAGCAGCAGACAGGGGACCTACGAGCAGTACTTC.

A remark on this clone: Relative to the germline gene, one junction end is altered; a read error may explain this. Other DNA sequences in the sample encode the same CDR3. The chain is built from TRBV29-1 and TRBJ1-2; D unclear. Germline lookup yields CDR1 SQVTM and CDR2 ANQGSEA. The length of the CDR3 is 11 residues. The CDR3 region is CSAPLIYGYTF. The CDR3 DNA sequence: TGCAGCGCACCATTAATTTATGGCTATACCTTC.

The chain combines TRBV9 with TRBJ1-2; weak D call: TRBD1 (5 bases). Germline lookup yields CDR1 SGDLS and CDR2 YYNGEE. The CDR3 consists of 13 residues. Trimming shortened V by 5 bases and J by 7 bases, and 15 bases separated the two germline ends. The CDR3 coding sequence is TGTGCCAGCAGTTCCGGGGGTTCCCTTGGCTACACCTTC. Residues: CASSSGGSLGYTF.

This chain connects TRBV2 to TRBJ2-1, with 12 bases that match TRBD1. With 8 bases clipped from V and 8 bases from J, the junction kept 4 bases outside the gene matches. From germline, CDR1 is SNHLY and CDR2 FYNNEI. The CDR3 loop spans 13 amino acids. Written as DNA, the CDR3 is TGTGCCAGCGGGGACAGGGGGCTTCATGAGCAGTTCTTC. The encoded protein is CASGDRGLHEQFF.

This rearrangement joins TRBV19 to TRBJ2-1; a weak D match, TRBD1 (6 bases). V lost 7 bases and J lost 8, with 21 bases in between. This CDR3 spans 15 amino acids. Per the germline V gene, CDR1 is LNHDA and CDR2 is SQIVND (reference sequence). The CDR3 sequence: CASTKLLAGVDEQFF. The CDR3 DNA sequence: TGTGCCAGTACCAAATTATTAGCAGGGGTTGATGAGCAGTTCTTC.

There are a few counts of this clone. The J gene is TRBJ1-1, the V gene TRBV13; no firm D call. The germline CDR1 and CDR2 sequences are PRHDT and FYEKMQ (reference sequence). The germline V and J ends were trimmed by 0 bases and 4 bases, with 12 bases remaining between them. The CDR3 contains 15 residues. CDR3: CASSLGGHRGTEAFF. CDR3 sequence (DNA): TGTGCCAGCAGCTTAGGAGGGCACCGGGGCACTGAAGCTTTCTTT. The entire variable domain, with the rest obtained from reference TRBV13 and TRBJ1-1, is as follows: AAGVIQSPRHLIKEKRETATLKCYPIPRHDTVYWYQQGPGQDPQFLISFYEKMQSDKGSIPDRFSAQQFSDYHSELNMSSLELGDSALYFCASSLGGHRGTEAFFGQGTRLTVV.

V is TRBV28 and J is TRBJ2-5; possibly TRBD2 for D (5 bases). The CDR3 contains 15 residues. The ends were cut back, 6 bases at V and 3 bases at J, with 17 bases in the middle. From germline, CDR1 is MDHEN and CDR2 SYDVKM. CDR3 sequence reads: CASSLDVREEETQYF. The CDR3 DNA reads as TGTGCCAGCAGCTTAGACGTCCGGGAAGAAGAGACCCAGTACTTC.

This clone was found once. Here the CDR3 DNA reads TGTGCCAGCAGCCTCCGGACAGGGGGCGCCTACGAGCAGTACTTC. This sequence encodes CASSLRTGGAYEQYF. This chain links TRBV11-3 with TRBJ2-7; TRBD1 matches at 11 bases. CDR1 is SGHNT, CDR2 YENEEA, per germline. Trimming cost V 5 bases and J 2 bases; bases outside gene matches: 5. The CDR3 has 15 residues.

The chain links TRBV9 to TRBJ2-2, with a possible D match to TRBD1 (6 bases). Trimming shortened V by 0 bases and J by 4 bases, and 16 bases separated the two germline ends. The germline CDR1 and CDR2 sequences are SGDLS and YYNGEE. CDR3 length: 17 residues. Here the CDR3 DNA reads TGTGCCAGCAGCGTAGCTATAGGACAGCCGTTCACCGGGGAGCTGTTTTTT. Amino acids: CASSVAIGQPFTGELFF. The full variable domain, rest sourced from reference TRBV9 and TRBJ2-2, is DSGVTQTPKHLITATGQRVTLRCSPRSGDLSVYWYQQSLDQGLQFLIQYYNGEERAKGNILERFSAQQFPDLHSELNLSSLELGDSALYFCASSVAIGQPFTGELFFGEGSRLTVL.

The chain's CDR3 is CAWSGKVYEQYF. CDR3 nucleotides: TGTGCCTGGAGTGGGAAAGTTTACGAGCAGTACTTC. The J gene is TRBJ2-7, the V gene TRBV30; D not resolved. The V gene's germline CDR1 is GTSNPN and CDR2 SVGIG (reference sequence). The CDR3 is 12 amino acids. V shed 1 base and J shed 4 bases, with 8 bases lying between them.

J is TRBJ2-1 and V is TRBV6-5; D call uncertain. V lost 0 bases to trimming and J lost 15 bases, with 15 bases between them. Germline V gene sequence: CDR1 MNHEY, CDR2 SVGAGI. CDR3 length equals 13 residues. The CDR3 is CASSYSGRNDRFF. CDR3 DNA sequence: TGTGCCAGCAGTTACTCAGGTCGAAACGATCGGTTCTTC.

This rearrangement joins TRBV2 to TRBJ2-7; tentatively, D is TRBD2 (5 bases). The germline V and J ends were trimmed by 6 bases and 6 bases, with 24 bases remaining between them. The V gene's germline CDR1 is SNHLY and CDR2 FYNNEI. The length of the CDR3 is 16 residues. The CDR3 sequence is CASRSRESWPTGEQYF. CDR3 nucleotide sequence: TGTGCCAGCAGATCTAGGGAGAGTTGGCCCACCGGCGAGCAGTACTTC.

This chain joins TRBV5-1 and TRBJ2-5, with D perhaps TRBD1 or TRBD2 (9 bases each). V was pared by 4 bases and J by 0 bases, with 16 bases between. The CDR3 runs 16 residues. CDR1 and CDR2 (germline): SGHRS, YFSETQ. The CDR3 loop is CASSAGGTGHQETQYF. The CDR3 coding sequence is TGCGCCAGCAGCGCGGGGGGGACAGGGCACCAAGAGACCCAGTACTTC.

Concerning this clone: The sample carries other DNA sequences with the same CDR3. J is TRBJ1-2 and V is TRBV4-3; D remains ambiguous. This CDR3 is built from 14 residues. Trimming removed 0 bases from V and 0 bases from J, with 5 bases in between. CDR1 and CDR2 (germline): LGHNA, YSLEER. CDR3 DNA sequence: TGCGCCAGCAGCCAAGATCGGTCTAACTATGGCTACACCTTC. It is translated as CASSQDRSNYGYTF.

The genes are TRBV7-3 and TRBJ2-3; TRBD2 agrees at 11 bases. The length of the CDR3 is 16 residues. J gave up 3 bases and V 4 bases, and 6 bases lay outside the gene matches. Germline CDR1 reads SGHTA; CDR2 reads FQGTGA. The CDR3 DNA follows: TGTGCCAGCAGCTACTTAGCGGGAGGGCCAACAGATACGCAGTATTTT. As protein: CASSYLAGGPTDTQYF.